This TCR beta chain was captured by sequencing in a study of graft-versus-host responses after intestinal transplantation. Overall study: Isolated intestinal, liver-intestinal, or multivisceral transplants had been given to the recipients. Once they had received anti-thymocyte globulin induction, all recipients took tacrolimus and steroids for approximately 3 years.

A remark on this clone: The target antigen is unknown.

Assay: immunoSEQ multiplex PCR; the TCRdb copy retains only in-frame clones and omits some. The repertoire holds around 100,000 clones, 87% seen once, with around 0.9% in the top ten. The material was unstimulated CD4+ T cells sorted from spleen or lymph node cells, obtained before intestinal transplant. The receptor comes from a human donor who received an intestinal transplant.

The CDR3 DNA is TGTGCCAGCAGTCCCCTCACCGGGGGCCGGAATGAGCAGTTCTTC. This encodes CASSPLTGGRNEQFF. V gene TRBV28 combines with J gene TRBJ2-1; either TRBD1 or TRBD2 may fit D (6 bases each). The V and J ends lost 5 bases and 7 bases respectively, with 18 bases between them. CDR3 size: 15 residues. Germline V gene data show CDR1 as MDHEN and CDR2 as SYDVKM.